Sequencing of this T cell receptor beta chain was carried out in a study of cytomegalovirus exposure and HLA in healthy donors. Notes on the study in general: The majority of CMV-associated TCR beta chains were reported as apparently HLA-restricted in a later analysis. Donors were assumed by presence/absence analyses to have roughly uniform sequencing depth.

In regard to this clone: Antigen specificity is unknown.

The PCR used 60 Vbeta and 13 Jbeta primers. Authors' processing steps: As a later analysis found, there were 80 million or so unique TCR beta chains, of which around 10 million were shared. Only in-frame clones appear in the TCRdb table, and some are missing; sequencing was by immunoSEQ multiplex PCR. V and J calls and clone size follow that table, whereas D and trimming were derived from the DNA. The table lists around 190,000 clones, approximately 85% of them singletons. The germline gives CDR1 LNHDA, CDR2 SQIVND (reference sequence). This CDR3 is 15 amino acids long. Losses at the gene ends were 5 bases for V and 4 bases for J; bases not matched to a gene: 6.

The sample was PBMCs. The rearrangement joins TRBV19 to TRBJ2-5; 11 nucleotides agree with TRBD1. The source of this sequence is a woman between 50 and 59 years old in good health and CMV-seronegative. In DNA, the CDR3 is TGTGCCAGTAGTCCACGGACAGGGGGCTTAGAGACCCAGTACTTC. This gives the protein CASSPRTGGLETQYF.